These 32 T cell receptor beta chains share one sample of origin, sequenced in a study of identical twins. TCRdb re-analysed the 5' RACE reads in MiXCR, keeping a single row per CDR3 protein. The table shows roughly 690,000 distinct CDR3 sequences, with 5.5% to 6.5% occurring only once. The sequencing sample was made of naive T cells sorted from blood. All receptors come from a man aged 18 to 29 in good health.

The V gene is TRBV20-1, the J gene TRBJ2-5; 8 nucleotides match TRBD1. The germline CDR1 and CDR2 sequences are DFQATT and SNEGSKA (reference sequence). The CDR3 contains 13 residues. With 7 bases clipped from V and 5 bases from J, the junction kept 9 bases outside the gene matches. The CDR3 sequence: CSVPTGVRETQYF. The DNA for the CDR3 is TGCAGTGTCCCGACAGGGGTCAGGGAGACCCAGTACTTC.

The V gene is TRBV20-1, the J gene TRBJ2-5, with no clear D. V was trimmed by 1 base and J by 5 bases, leaving 14 bases between them. Germline values: CDR1 DFQATT, CDR2 SNEGSKA (reference sequence). CDR3 length: 14 amino acids. CDR3: CSARGPRVLETQYF. CDR3 bases: TGCAGTGCTAGAGGGCCACGGGTTTTGGAGACCCAGTACTTC.

The chain is built from TRBV5-1 and TRBJ2-5; the D gene is possibly TRBD2 (5 bases). The germline V and J ends were trimmed by 4 bases and 1 base, with 11 bases remaining between them. CDR3 size: 14 residues. Germline values: CDR1 SGHRS, CDR2 YFSETQ. In DNA form, the CDR3 reads TGCGCCAGCAGCGAGGACTCCACCCAAGAGACCCAGTACTTC. It specifies CASSEDSTQETQYF.

In its sample, this clonotype was seen a few times. For the CDR3, the DNA is TGCGCCAGCAGCTTGACTAGCGGGAGGCACGAGCAGTACGTC. Translation: CASSLTSGRHEQYV. The chain is built from TRBV5-1 and TRBJ2-7; 12 positions match TRBD2. The trim removed 1 base at V and 5 bases at J, leaving 1 base unmatched. This CDR3 comprises 14 residues. Germline lookup yields CDR1 SGHRS and CDR2 YFSETQ.

This chain links TRBV29-1 with TRBJ1-2; the D gene is possibly TRBD1 (5 bases). The CDR3 is 12 residues long. Trimming took off 5 bases at V and 4 bases at J, with 11 bases between the two ends. The germline CDR1 and CDR2 sequences are SQVTM and ANQGSEA. This CDR3 is CSVPGGGYGYTF. As DNA, the CDR3 is TGCAGCGTTCCCGGGGGAGGCTATGGCTACACCTTC.

This clonotype appeared many times. This sequence joins TRBV15 and TRBJ2-4, with 7 nucleotides matching TRBD1. The germline V gene has CDR1 LNHNV and CDR2 YYDKDF (reference sequence). V was clipped by 6 bases and J by 6 bases; unmatched bases: 11. This CDR3 is 15 amino acids long. CDR3 in DNA: TGTGCCACCAGTGGGAAAGAACAGGGGCCAAACATTCAGTACTTC. Translation: CATSGKEQGPNIQYF.

This clonotype showed up just a few times. The genes are TRBV9 and TRBJ2-3; unclear D gene. The CDR3 runs 15 residues. From germline, CDR1 is SGDLS and CDR2 YYNGEE. Trimming shortened V by 3 bases and J by 3 bases, and 14 bases separated the two germline ends. As DNA, the CDR3 is TGTGCCAGCAGCGGTCCTACACGCTCTACAGATACGCAGTATTTT. This codes for CASSGPTRSTDTQYF.

V usage is TRBV4-3 and J usage is TRBJ2-1; no definite D call. The CDR3 totals 15 residues. Between the trimmed V and J ends, which lost 3 bases and 0 bases, there was a span of 9 bases. Germline CDR1 is LGHNA and CDR2 is YSLEER. CDR3 DNA sequence: TGCGCCAGCAGCCATGACTGGAGCTCCTACAATGAGCAGTTCTTC. Its translation: CASSHDWSSYNEQFF.

This chain connects TRBV3-1 to TRBJ2-7; D perhaps matches TRBD1 (5 bases). The CDR3 sequence is 17 residues long. CDR1 is LGHDT and CDR2 is YNNKEL in the germline V gene (reference sequence). Trimming pared 0 bases from V and 0 bases from J, leaving 15 bases between. The CDR3 coding sequence is TGTGCCAGCAGCCAAGATCGGTTAGGGGCGAGCTCCTACGAGCAGTACTTC. Its translation is CASSQDRLGASSYEQYF.

The table lists this clonotype with many counts. This chain connects TRBV5-1 to TRBJ2-3; possibly TRBD2 for D (5 bases). The CDR3 consists of 19 residues. Germline V gene data show CDR1 as SGHRS and CDR2 as YFSETQ. The ends were cut back, 5 bases at V and 4 bases at J, with 29 bases in the middle. As DNA, the CDR3 is TGCGCCAGCAGTAAGACCGGGATCACCCTCCAAGCCCGGCCAGATACGCAGTATTTT. Amino acid sequence: CASSKTGITLQARPDTQYF.

There are a few counts of this clonotype. The genes are TRBV11-2 and TRBJ2-1, with D possibly TRBD2 on 5 matching bases. V lost 3 bases and J lost 10, with 10 bases in between. Germline-derived CDR1 and CDR2 are SGHAT and FQNNGV. CDR3 size: 12 residues. The CDR3 bases are TGTGCCAGCAGCTTCATAGCGCCCGAGCAGTTCTTC. Protein product: CASSFIAPEQFF.

The chain joins TRBV20-1 to TRBJ2-3; the D is unclear. Germline lookup yields CDR1 DFQATT and CDR2 SNEGSKA (reference sequence). Trimming pared 2 bases from V and 4 bases from J, leaving 7 bases between. The CDR3 has 12 residues. CDR3 DNA sequence: TGCAGTGCTAGATTCATAGCAGATACGCAGTATTTT. It translates to CSARFIADTQYF.

This clonotype was picked up many times. This sequence joins TRBV7-9 and TRBJ2-1, with D possibly being TRBD2 (5 bases). Trimming stripped 11 bases from V and 5 bases from J, with 10 bases between. Germline V gene data show CDR1 as SEHNR and CDR2 as FQNEAQ (reference sequence). The CDR3 runs 11 residues. The CDR3 loop reads CASQRDNEQFF. In DNA form, the CDR3 reads TGTGCCTCCCAGAGGGACAATGAGCAGTTCTTC.

This clonotype was seen at least ten times. The CDR3 reads CSARVGANDQPQHF. The CDR3, as DNA: TGCAGTGCTAGAGTCGGGGCGAACGATCAGCCCCAGCATTTT. The gene calls are TRBV20-1 and TRBJ1-5, with D perhaps matching TRBD1 (5 bases). This CDR3 comprises 14 residues. Per germline, CDR1 DFQATT and CDR2 SNEGSKA (reference sequence). The germline V and J ends were trimmed by 1 base and 5 bases, with 12 bases remaining between them.

About this clonotype itself: No conserved phenylalanine or tryptophan is present at the end of the CDR3, so a read error is the likely explanation. This chain links TRBV29-1 with TRBJ1-3, with D hard to call. The V gene lost 4 bases and the J gene lost 4 bases, with 17 bases spanning the gap. The CDR3 totals 15 residues. CDR1 is SQVTM and CDR2 is ANQGSEA in the germline V gene. In nucleotides, the CDR3 is TGCAGCGTTGTCGGTACTTCGGGAGTAGGAAACACCATATATTAT. Translating gives CSVVGTSGVGNTIYY.

This clonotype was recorded a few times. The rearrangement links TRBV7-9 to TRBJ2-7, with D hard to call. V lost 2 bases and J 2 bases, leaving 10 bases between the germline ends. The CDR3 loop spans 14 amino acids. The V gene's germline CDR1 is SEHNR and CDR2 FQNEAQ (reference sequence). CDR3 region: CASSLSAGPYEQYF. The CDR3 coding sequence is TGTGCCAGCAGCTTATCCGCCGGACCCTACGAGCAGTACTTC.

This clonotype was observed at least ten times. The V call is TRBV20-1, the J call TRBJ1-4; 7 positions match TRBD1. The CDR3 is made up of 12 amino acids. In germline, CDR1 is DFQATT, CDR2 SNEGSKA (reference sequence). V shed 6 bases, J shed 8 bases, and the junction held 6 bases outside the gene matches. CDR3 DNA sequence: TGCAGTGCCAACAGGGGAGACGAAAAACTGTTTTTT. Encoded protein: CSANRGDEKLFF.

This clonotype was counted many times. The rearrangement links TRBV7-2 to TRBJ2-1; possible D gene TRBD1, 7 bases. CDR1 and CDR2 (germline): SGHTA, FQGNSA. The length of the CDR3 is 14 residues. Trimming took off 2 bases at V and 6 bases at J, with 11 bases between the two ends. CDR3 in DNA: TGTGCCAGCAGCTTAAGGCGGGACAGCAATGAGCAGTTCTTC. Translating it yields CASSLRRDSNEQFF.

This chain uses TRBV5-4 with TRBJ2-1; TRBD2 might be the D (5 bases). The CDR3 has 18 amino acids. Germline V CDR1 and CDR2: SGHNT, YYREEE (reference sequence). Trimming shortened V by 4 bases and J by 0 bases, and 20 bases separated the two germline ends. CDR3 in amino acids: CASSPGEGRASSYNEQFF. CDR3 in DNA: TGTGCCAGCAGCCCTGGTGAGGGCCGGGCAAGCTCCTACAATGAGCAGTTCTTC.

The chain joins TRBV7-9 to TRBJ2-1; a possible D gene is TRBD2 (5 bases). Germline values: CDR1 SEHNR, CDR2 FQNEAQ (reference sequence). Trimming left V 5 bases short and J 5 bases short, with 13 bases between. The CDR3 totals 14 residues. CDR3 protein: CASSPRGSHNEQFF. The CDR3 DNA follows: TGTGCCAGCAGCCCCCGAGGGAGCCACAATGAGCAGTTCTTC.

J is TRBJ2-5 and V is TRBV5-4; D is unclear. V was pared by 4 bases and J by 1 base, with 14 bases between. The germline gives CDR1 SGHNT, CDR2 YYREEE (reference sequence). This CDR3 comprises 15 residues. The CDR3: CASSPRADGQETQYF. CDR3 nucleotides: TGTGCCAGCAGCCCCCGTGCGGACGGCCAAGAGACCCAGTACTTC.

This clonotype showed up many times. The chain joins TRBV12-3 or TRBV12-4 to TRBJ1-5, with a weak D call TRBD1 (6 bases). The CDR3 is 15 residues long. The germline V and J ends were trimmed by 2 bases and 0 bases, with 8 bases remaining between them. The CDR3 region has the DNA TGTGCCAGCAGTTTAACAGGGTCTAGCAATCAGCCCCAGCATTTT. Residues: CASSLTGSSNQPQHF.

This clonotype was counted many times. This chain connects TRBV29-1 to TRBJ2-7; the D is unclear. This CDR3 is 13 amino acids long. Germline values: CDR1 SQVTM, CDR2 ANQGSEA. The V gene lost 1 base and the J gene lost 3 bases, with 10 bases spanning the gap. The chain's CDR3 is CSVEGSPNYEQYF. CDR3 nucleotide sequence: TGCAGCGTTGAAGGCAGCCCGAACTACGAGCAGTACTTC.

This clonotype was seen repeatedly, ten times or more. The CDR3 protein is CASSEGTRHYEQYF. CDR3 DNA: TGTGCCAGCAGTGAAGGGACTAGACACTACGAGCAGTACTTC. V is TRBV6-1 and J is TRBJ2-7, with 7 bases fitting TRBD2. The CDR3 spans 14 residues. The ends lost 1 base at V and 3 bases at J; junction bases unmatched: 3. CDR1 and CDR2 (germline): MNHNS, SASEGT.

This clonotype has a count of ten or more. J is TRBJ1-1 and V is TRBV20-1, with a tentative D call TRBD1 (5 bases). The germline CDR1 and CDR2 sequences are DFQATT and SNEGSKA (reference sequence). The CDR3 spans 12 residues. The CDR3 here is CRASGINTEAFF. In DNA form, the CDR3 reads TGCAGAGCCTCAGGGATCAACACTGAAGCTTTCTTT.

This clonotype was detected ten times or more. This chain uses TRBV5-1 with TRBJ2-3, with D unclear. The CDR3 is 14 residues long. The ends were cut back, 1 base at V and 0 bases at J, with 6 bases in the middle. CDR1 SGHRS and CDR2 YFSETQ come from the germline V gene. DNA of the CDR3: TGCGCCAGCAGCTTGTCTGAAAGCACAGATACGCAGTATTTT. This gives the protein CASSLSESTDTQYF.

This clonotype has ten or more counts. The rearrangement links TRBV7-8 to TRBJ2-7; D is uncertain. Germline-derived CDR1 and CDR2 are SGHVS and FQNEAQ. Between the trimmed V and J ends, which lost 2 bases and 3 bases, there was a span of 14 bases. This CDR3 contains 15 residues. CDR3 residues: CASSLRSPGIYEQYF. The CDR3 DNA reads TGTGCCAGCAGCTTACGGTCACCGGGTATCTACGAGCAGTACTTC.

The chain joins TRBV30 to TRBJ1-5; D ambiguous. The CDR3 totals 12 residues. The V gene lost 1 base and the J gene lost 9 bases, with 10 bases spanning the gap. The germline gives CDR1 GTSNPN, CDR2 SVGIG (reference sequence). CDR3 bases: TGTGCCTGGAGTGAGGGTGCGATGCCCCAGCATTTT. It is translated as CAWSEGAMPQHF.

The chain carries TRBV2 and TRBJ2-3; 7 nucleotides align to TRBD1. Germline values: CDR1 SNHLY, CDR2 FYNNEI. The CDR3 consists of 15 residues. V lost 8 bases, J lost 4 bases, and 12 bases stayed unmatched. This CDR3 reads CASGAGTAAPDTQYF. CDR3 bases: TGTGCCAGCGGGGCCGGGACAGCCGCCCCAGATACGCAGTATTTT.

This clonotype was observed at least ten times. In DNA, the CDR3 is TGCGCCAGCAGCTTGGGGGACGGATACAATCAGCCCCAGCATTTT. It yields the protein CASSLGDGYNQPQHF. The chain joins TRBV5-1 to TRBJ1-5; D is possibly TRBD1 (5 bases). The germline V and J ends were trimmed by 0 bases and 3 bases, with 10 bases remaining between them. CDR1 SGHRS and CDR2 YFSETQ come from the germline V gene. The CDR3 spans 15 residues. Filled out from reference TRBV5-1 and TRBJ1-5, the complete variable domain reads KAGVTQTPRYLIKTRGQQVTLSCSPISGHRSVSWYQQTPGQGLQFLFEYFSETQRNKGNFPGRFSGRQFSNSRSEMNVSTLELGDSALYLCASSLGDGYNQPQHFGDGTRLSIL.

The sample holds many counts of this clonotype. V gene TRBV11-2 combines with J gene TRBJ1-1, with unresolved D. The CDR3 sequence is 15 residues long. The germline V gene has CDR1 SGHAT and CDR2 FQNNGV. Between the trimmed V and J ends, which lost 4 bases and 3 bases, there was a span of 15 bases. The chain's CDR3 is CASSYVVGVYTEAFF. For the CDR3, the DNA is TGTGCCAGCAGCTACGTAGTTGGGGTGTACACTGAAGCTTTCTTT.

This clonotype came up many times. This chain connects TRBV20-1 to TRBJ2-3; possibly TRBD2 for D (6 bases). The CDR3 has 13 amino acids. Germline values: CDR1 DFQATT, CDR2 SNEGSKA (reference sequence). The V end lost 1 base, the J end lost 4 bases, and 9 bases lay between the germline ends. CDR3 loop: CSARAGVPDTQYF. As DNA, the CDR3 is TGCAGTGCTAGAGCGGGAGTCCCAGATACGCAGTATTTT.